This T cell receptor beta chain was identified during a study of blood T cells in healthy people across ages. General study points: Donor CMV infection status was unknown, possibly confounding age-related changes in expanded clonotypes.

Next came a second PCR, run for about 7 to 12 cycles, which used a sample-barcoded 5' primer along with a J-beta primer mix. MiXCR was run by TCRdb on the 5' RACE reads, yielding one entry per CDR3 protein. The sample records about 1,800,000 distinct CDR3 sequences, 28% being singletons. Staff drew around 10 milliliters of peripheral blood from each donor. Whenever a sample was processed, at least 6.5 million PBMCs were isolated. Extraction of total RNA produced a minimum of 5 micrograms from each sample. In regard to this clonotype: Its specificity is not known. A much larger clone lies one base from this, so it may be a read error.

The V gene's germline CDR1 is MGHRA and CDR2 YSYEKL. This CDR3 has 14 residues. The source is a woman under 40 in good health. V is TRBV4-1 and J is TRBJ2-5; D call uncertain. The sample consisted of blood. This CDR3 is CASSQDFSQETQDF. In DNA, the CDR3 is TGCGCCAGCAGCCAAGATTTCAGCCAAGAGACCCAGGACTTC.